A selection of T cell receptor beta chains follows, all from one sample in a study of T cells in Graves' hyperthyroidism and ophthalmopathy. MiXCR was run by TCRdb on the multiplex PCR reads, yielding one entry per CDR3 protein. The data contain about 290,000 distinct CDR3 sequences, less than 15% of them seen just once; the ten biggest clones take up 7.8%. Specimen: blood. All receptors derive from a woman aged 25-40 years with Graves' hyperthyroidism that later progressed to Graves' ophthalmopathy. The CDR3 runs from the conserved cysteine through the conserved F or W. A D gene is named only where the DNA matches it firmly. Part of the rows lack a size; the others show once, few, many or a class for expanded clones.

many,TRBJ2-7,TRBV28,.,TGTGCCAGCAGTTCCCTAATCCAGCGGGAGCAGTACTTC,CASSSLIQREQYF
many,TRBJ1-4,TRBV2,.,TGTGCCAGCAATCAGGGGACTAATGAAAAACTGTTTTTT,CASNQGTNEKLFF
many,TRBJ1-2,TRBV12-5,TRBD1,TGTGCTAGTGGCCTGGACAGGGAAAGTCAACTGCATGGCTACACCTTC,CASGLDRESQLHGYTF
many,TRBJ1-2,TRBV7-9,.,TGTGCCAGCAGCTTAGCTAACCAGAACGTTTATGGCTACACCTTC,CASSLANQNVYGYTF
.,TRBJ2-7,TRBV27,.,TGTGCCAGCAGTTTTAGGGGGACCCCGTCTAGCGGCGAGCAGTACTTC,CASSFRGTPSSGEQYF
many,TRBJ1-5,TRBV28,.,TGTGCCAGCAGTCCTGTTTTAATGGCCCAGCATTTT,CASSPVLMAQHF
many,TRBJ1-6,TRBV3-1,.,TGTGCCAGCAGCCCGGAGGGGCGAAACTTTTCACCCCTCCACTTT,CASSPEGRNFSPLHF
.,TRBJ2-1,TRBV4-3,TRBD2,TGCGCCAGCAGCCAAGCTAGCGGCAATGAGCAGTTCTTC,CASSQASGNEQFF
many,TRBJ2-1,TRBV28,TRBD2,TGTGCCAGCAGTGAAGGTAATAGCGGGAGGGGCTCCTACAATGAGCAGTTCTTC,CASSEGNSGRGSYNEQFF
many,TRBJ2-1,TRBV12-3/TRBV12-4,.,TGTGCCAGCAGTTTAGGGGTGGGCGCGGGCCAAAGAGGGGATGAGCAGTTCTTC,CASSLGVGAGQRGDEQFF
many,TRBJ1-1,TRBV6-1,TRBD1,TGTGCCAGCACCTCAAACCCTTGGGACAGGGGAGATCTGAACACTGAAGCTTTCTTT,CASTSNPWDRGDLNTEAFF
many,TRBJ2-1,TRBV7-3,TRBD1,TGTGCCAGCAGCTTGGGCCAGGGGGCGATCAATGAGCAGTTCTTC,CASSLGQGAINEQFF
many,TRBJ2-1,TRBV29-1,.,TGCAGCGTTGAGGGACTTAGCTCCTACAATGAGCAGTTCTTC,CSVEGLSSYNEQFF
many,TRBJ2-5,TRBV19,.,TGTGCCAGTAGTACTCGACCTGGCGAGGGCCAGTACTTC,CASSTRPGEGQYF
.,TRBJ2-5,TRBV7-9,.,TGTGCCAGCAGGCTGTCCGGGGCACAAGAGACCCAGTACTTC,CASRLSGAQETQYF
.,TRBJ2-7,TRBV27,.,TGTGCCAGCAGTCAAACATCAGGGTGGTCCTACGAGCAGTACTTC,CASSQTSGWSYEQYF
few,TRBJ2-3,TRBV9,.,TGTGCCAGCAGCCCCCAGCAACTAGCCGGAGGCACAGATACGCAGTATTTT,CASSPQQLAGGTDTQYF
.,TRBJ2-7,TRBV9,.,TGTGCCAGCAGCGTAAACCAACAGGGATCCACCTACGAGCAGTACTTC,CASSVNQQGSTYEQYF
.,TRBJ2-5,TRBV30,TRBD2,TGTGCCTGGAGTGTATGGCGGACTAGCGGGAGGGCCGGGGAGACCCAGTACTTC,CAWSVWRTSGRAGETQYF
many,TRBJ2-3,TRBV5-1,TRBD2,TGCGCCAGCAGCTTACCCGGGGGGGCAGATACGCAGTATTTT,CASSLPGGADTQYF
many,TRBJ2-5,TRBV28,.,TGTGCCAGCAGCGGTCCTCCGGGGAGAGAGACCCAGTACTTC,CASSGPPGRETQYF
many,TRBJ2-7,TRBV6-1,TRBD2,TGTGCCAGCAGCCTTAGCGGGAGGATTCCCGAGCAGTACTTC,CASSLSGRIPEQYF
.,TRBJ2-2,TRBV4-3,.,TGCGCCAGCAGCCAAGATAGCATCGGGGGTTCGAACACCGGGGAGCTGTTTTTT,CASSQDSIGGSNTGELFF
few,TRBJ2-3,TRBV10-3,.,TGTGCCATCTTGAGGTCTACTACAGATACGCAGTATTTT,CAILRSTTDTQYF
many,TRBJ2-7,TRBV5-1,.,TGCGCCAGCAGCTTGGTCCTCGGCGGTTCCTACGAGCAGTACTTC,CASSLVLGGSYEQYF
many,TRBJ2-5,TRBV12-3/TRBV12-4,.,TGTGCCAGCACCTTAGGGGGGAGTCGGGAGACCCAGTACTTC,CASTLGGSRETQYF
many,TRBJ2-3,TRBV20-1,TRBD2,TGCAGTGCTAGCCATAGCGGGAGTTGGACAGATACGCAGTATTTT,CSASHSGSWTDTQYF
.,TRBJ1-5,TRBV4-2,TRBD1,TGTGCCAGCAGCCAAGGCGGACAGGGCGTCTATCAGCCCCAGCATTTT,CASSQGGQGVYQPQHF
many,TRBJ2-1,TRBV5-1,TRBD2,TGCGCCAGCAGCCTGGGACTAGCGGGAGTAGGAGGAGGAGGTGAGCAGTTCTTC,CASSLGLAGVGGGGEQFF
.,TRBJ2-1,TRBV5-1,TRBD2,TGCGCCAGCAGCTTGGGACTAGCGGGATATGAGCAGTTCTTC,CASSLGLAGYEQFF
many,TRBJ2-1,TRBV12-3/TRBV12-4,.,TGTGCCAGCAGCACCTCGGTGGTTTCCTACAATGAGCAGTTCTTC,CASSTSVVSYNEQFF
few,TRBJ1-2,TRBV5-4,TRBD1,TGTGCCAGCAGCTCGCCCCGGGACAGGGGTGACTATGGCTACACCTTC,CASSSPRDRGDYGYTF
few,TRBJ2-1,TRBV5-1,.,TGCGCCAGCACCTATGGGGGCTCACGCGATGAGCAGTTCTTC,CASTYGGSRDEQFF
many,TRBJ2-3,TRBV10-3,TRBD2,TGTGCCATCAGTGTGACTAGCGGTTTTGTGGATACGCAGTATTTT,CAISVTSGFVDTQYF
many,TRBJ2-7,TRBV7-9,.,TGTGCCAGCAGCTTATACCCAGAGACCTACGAGCAGTACTTC,CASSLYPETYEQYF
.,TRBJ2-3,TRBV6-2/TRBV6-3,.,TGTGCCAGCAACGAAGAGGTCACAGATACGCAGTATTTT,CASNEEVTDTQYF
few,TRBJ1-1,TRBV25-1,.,TGTGCCAGCAGTGACCTCGGGGGGCCTTCGAACACTGAAGCTTTCTTT,CASSDLGGPSNTEAFF
many,TRBJ1-2,TRBV3-1,.,TGTGCCAGCAGCCAAGATCGGGATCAGAATGGCTACACCTTC,CASSQDRDQNGYTF
many,TRBJ1-5,TRBV19,.,TGTGCCAGTAGTACAGGGGCGCGGCCCCAGCATTTT,CASSTGARPQHF
many,TRBJ1-1,TRBV14,.,TGTGCCAGCAGCCAAGACGTTGGGCGAAGCGGCACTGAAGCTTTCTTT,CASSQDVGRSGTEAFF
many,TRBJ2-3,TRBV29-1,.,TGCAGCGTCGAATCCGCATTACAGGGGACTACGGCAGATACGCAGTATTTT,CSVESALQGTTADTQYF
few,TRBJ1-2,TRBV7-3,TRBD1,TGTGCCAGCAGCTTAATTGGAGGGGGCGCGATCTATGGCTACACCTTC,CASSLIGGGAIYGYTF
.,TRBJ1-5,TRBV19,.,TGTGCCAGTAGTATATCAATCGATGCTCAGCCCCAGCATTTT,CASSISIDAQPQHF
.,TRBJ1-6,TRBV11-3,TRBD1,TGTGCCAGCAGCTTAGGACAGGGAGCACCCCTCCACTTT,CASSLGQGAPLHF
many,TRBJ2-7,TRBV5-1,.,TGCGCCAGCAGTCCCAGGGACGGATCGGGGGAGCAGTACTTC,CASSPRDGSGEQYF
many,TRBJ2-3,TRBV2,.,TGTGCCAGCAGGGTCCTAAGCACAGATACGCAGTATTTT,CASRVLSTDTQYF
many,TRBJ2-2,TRBV7-2,TRBD2,TGTGCCAGCAGCTTCCTAGCGGGGCCTAGGAGCACCGGGGAGCTGTTTTTT,CASSFLAGPRSTGELFF
few,TRBJ2-4,TRBV19,.,TGTGCCACCTCCGCCGGGGCTCGTGGAAACATTCAGTACTTC,CATSAGARGNIQYF
many,TRBJ2-2,TRBV6-6,.,TGTGCCAGCAGTTACGCGATCGGTGCCGGGGAGCTGTTTTTT,CASSYAIGAGELFF
few,TRBJ2-4,TRBV4-3,TRBD2,TGCGCCAGCAGCCAAGGGCAGCGGGAGGGCCCTCAGTACTTC,CASSQGQREGPQYF
many,TRBJ2-3,TRBV6-1,.,TGTGCCAGCAGTGAACGGAGATGGGGCACAGATACGCAGTATTTT,CASSERRWGTDTQYF
many,TRBJ1-1,TRBV6-1,TRBD1,TGTGCCAGCAGTACATTAACAGGGGTTGGGGCTTTCTTT,CASSTLTGVGAFF
many,TRBJ2-1,TRBV28,TRBD1,TGTGCCAGCAGTTTTTTGACAGGGTCAACTGAGCAGTTCTTC,CASSFLTGSTEQFF
.,TRBJ2-1,TRBV28,TRBD2,TGTGCCAGCATCCTTGGGGCTAGCGGGAGAGGGGGCTACAATGAGCAGTTCTTC,CASILGASGRGGYNEQFF
many,TRBJ2-5,TRBV12-3/TRBV12-4,TRBD1,TGTGCCAGCAGTAAAGGGGGCGCATTAAAGACCCAGTACTTC,CASSKGGALKTQYF